The 7 T cell receptor beta chains reported below all come from one sample, sequenced in a study of regulatory T cells in long-lasting Graves disease. Researchers made TCR beta libraries by using iRepertoire HTBI primers and running Arm-PCR on CDR3 regions. TCRdb re-called the multiplex PCR reads with MiXCR, one entry per CDR3 protein. The table shows 650,000 to 700,000 distinct CDR3 sequences, with about 30% occurring only once. The sample's time point: persistent/refractory GD, antithyroid drugs over 5 years with positive TRAb. PBMC-extracted RNA yielded the TCR library. The input for sequencing was peripheral blood mononuclear cells (PBMCs), taken when the disease was refractory, from a patient treated with antithyroid drugs. These receptors originate from a female donor with Graves disease.

This clonotype showed up just a few times. The chain uses TRBV12-3 or TRBV12-4 and TRBJ2-7; no definite D call. V was cut by 4 bases and J by 2 bases, with 9 bases left in between. This CDR3 contains 13 residues. As DNA, the CDR3 is TGTGCCAGCAGTTCCTACTCCCCCTACGAGCAGTACTTC. Translation: CASSSYSPYEQYF.

J is TRBJ1-1 and V is TRBV11-2; D is possibly TRBD1 (6 bases). V gave up 3 bases and J gave up 3 bases, with 17 bases separating them. This CDR3 is 16 amino acids long. The germline CDR1 and CDR2 sequences are SGHAT and FQNNGV. The CDR3: CASSLRGAHSDTEAFF. CDR3 nucleotides: TGTGCCAGCAGCTTGCGGGGGGCGCATTCGGACACTGAAGCTTTCTTT.

There are a few counts of this clonotype. The chain joins TRBV6-1 to TRBJ1-2, with D unresolved. This CDR3 has 12 amino acids. Trimming stripped 6 bases from V and 7 bases from J, with 12 bases between. Germline V gene data show CDR1 as MNHNS and CDR2 as SASEGT. The CDR3 DNA follows: TGTGCCAGCAGGCAGGTGGGAGGTGGCTACACCTTC. Amino acid sequence: CASRQVGGGYTF.

V gene TRBV6-5 combines with J gene TRBJ1-3; D call uncertain. There are 20 residues in the CDR3. From germline, CDR1 is MNHEY and CDR2 SVGAGI. The germline V and J ends were trimmed by 4 bases and 0 bases, with 25 bases remaining between them. The CDR3 is CASSWKSDRRWQLSGNTIYF. The CDR3 DNA follows: TGTGCCAGCAGTTGGAAATCGGACCGACGTTGGCAACTCTCTGGAAACACCATATATTTT.

This chain uses TRBV12-3 or TRBV12-4 with TRBJ1-5; 8 bases are a match to TRBD1. The CDR3 loop spans 14 amino acids. Trimming cost V 8 bases and J 4 bases; bases outside gene matches: 7. The CDR3 is CASQWGQVNQPQHF. The CDR3 DNA follows: TGTGCCAGCCAGTGGGGACAGGTGAATCAGCCCCAGCATTTT.

This clonotype was seen ten or more times. The chain employs TRBV6-5 and TRBJ2-5; possibly TRBD2 for D (6 bases). The CDR3 consists of 15 residues. Germline CDR1 MNHEY, CDR2 SVGAGI. Trimming left V 2 bases short and J 4 bases short, with 14 bases between. This chain's CDR3 is CASSYKEGEGETQYF. CDR3 nucleotides: TGTGCCAGCAGTTACAAGGAGGGCGAGGGAGAGACCCAGTACTTC.

This clonotype was detected only a few times. The genes are TRBV18 and TRBJ1-1, with TRBD1 matching over 7 bases. The CDR3 covers 14 residues. The ends lost 2 bases at V and 3 bases at J; junction bases unmatched: 3. Germline CDR1 is KGHSH and CDR2 is LQKENI. The CDR3 is CASSPGRGHTEAFF. The DNA of the CDR3 is TGTGCCAGCTCACCAGGTAGGGGGCACACTGAAGCTTTCTTT.